Listed here are 3 T cell receptor beta chains from one sample, sequenced in a study of spatial heterogeneity in lung cancer (dated by TCRdb to the late 2010s). The library was produced with 5' RACE. Sequencer: NextSeq 500. The raw public reads went through TCRdb reprocessing: fastp at Q25, MiXCR clone calling, in-frame beta chains kept. Rows with one shared CDR3 protein collapse into an entry with the most common genes and DNA. The sample table holds approximately 11,000 distinct CDR3 sequences, of which around 6.5% were seen once. The top ten clones comprise about 26% of the sample. The label giving this sample's time point can be read as: sample taken at primary tumor resection. For TCR sequencing, whole RNA was extracted from tumor and nontumor lung tissue, or from cryopreserved PBMC samples, and no cell sorting was done. The sample in question was PBMCs, obtained at surgery. These receptors were taken from a male donor with early-stage non-small cell lung cancer.

As concerns this clonotype: Little can be read into the size of this beta chain, an off-target read in a library designed for alpha chains. The chain couples TRBV11-3 to TRBJ2-2; 7 nucleotides line up with TRBD1. This CDR3 is built from 15 residues. V lost 5 bases and J lost 4; bases outside the gene matches: 7. CDR1 is SGHNT and CDR2 is YENEEA in the germline V gene. CDR3 sequence: CASSVTGQITGELFF. CDR3 DNA sequence: TGTGCCAGCAGCGTTACGGGACAGATCACCGGGGAGCTGTTTTTT. The entire variable domain, with the rest obtained from reference TRBV11-3 and TRBJ2-2, is as follows: EAGVVQSPRYKIIEKKQPVAFWCNPISGHNTLYWYLQNLGQGPELLIRYENEEAVDDSQLPKDRFSAERLKGVDSTLKIQPAELGDSAVYLCASSVTGQITGELFFGEGSRLTVL.

On this clonotype itself: This beta chain came through as a stray read in a library set up for alpha chains, and its size says little. The CDR3 DNA reads TGCGCCAGCAGCTCGGGGGGGAGCTCCTACAATGAGCAGTTCTTC. It specifies CASSSGGSSYNEQFF. J is TRBJ2-1 and V is TRBV5-1; 8 bases map to TRBD2. J was trimmed by 0 bases and V by 3 bases; bases with no gene match: 2. Germline-derived CDR1 and CDR2 are SGHRS and YFSETQ. This CDR3 contains 15 residues.

This clonotype turned up a few times. For a library built for alpha chains, this beta chain is a stray read; little rests on its size. The chain carries TRBV7-2 and TRBJ2-1; TRBD2 matches 12 bases. V lost 5 bases and J lost 5; bases outside the gene matches: 4. The CDR3 is 15 residues long. Germline values: CDR1 SGHTA, CDR2 FQGNSA. CDR3 region: CASSPLAGGHNEQFF. The DNA of the CDR3 is TGTGCCAGCAGCCCACTAGCGGGAGGACACAATGAGCAGTTCTTC.